This T cell receptor beta chain was identified during a study of blood T cell dynamics during melanoma immunotherapy. Study overall: First-line therapy was either pembrolizumab or nivolumab with ipilimumab for metastatic melanoma. Study-wide results and limits: The study could not tell melanoma-specific clones from general immune activation.

On this clone itself: Its target is unknown.

The sample's time point: week 3, after first cycle of checkpoint inhibitor. Samples come from before therapy and from week 3 after the first blockade cycle. This table comes from immunoSEQ multiplex PCR, and its TCRdb copy is limited to in-frame clones, with some not included. The data show 13,000 to 15,000 clones, 80% to 95% seen once. The CDR3 loop spans 15 amino acids. The germline V and J ends were trimmed by 3 bases and 3 bases, with 15 bases remaining between them. From germline, CDR1 is SGHTA and CDR2 FQGNSA. This clonotype originated in a human donor with melanoma. Sequenced material: blood, taken from a patient treated with checkpoint blockade. The gene calls are TRBV7-2 and TRBJ2-7, with D possibly matching TRBD2 (6 bases). CDR3 sequence reads: CASSFGLARNYEQYF. DNA of the CDR3: TGTGCCAGCAGCTTCGGCCTAGCGAGAAACTACGAGCAGTACTTC. The entire variable domain, with the rest obtained from reference TRBV7-2 and TRBJ2-7, is as follows: GAGVSQSPSNKVTEKGKDVELRCDPISGHTALYWYRQSLGQGLEFLIYFQGNSAPDKSGLPSDRFSAERTGGSVSTLTIQRTQQEDSAVYLCASSFGLARNYEQYFGPGTRLTVT.